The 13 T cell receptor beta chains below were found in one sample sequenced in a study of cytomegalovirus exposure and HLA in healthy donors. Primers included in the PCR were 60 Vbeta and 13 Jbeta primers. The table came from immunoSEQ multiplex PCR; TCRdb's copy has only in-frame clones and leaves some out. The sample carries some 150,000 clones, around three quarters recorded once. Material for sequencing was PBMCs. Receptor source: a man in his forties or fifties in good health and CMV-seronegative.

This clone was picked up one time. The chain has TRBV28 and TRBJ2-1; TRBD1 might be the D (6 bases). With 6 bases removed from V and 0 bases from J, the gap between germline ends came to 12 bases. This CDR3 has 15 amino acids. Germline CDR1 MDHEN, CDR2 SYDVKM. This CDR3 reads CASSDGQSSYNEQFF. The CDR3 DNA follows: TGTGCCAGCAGCGATGGACAGAGCTCCTACAATGAGCAGTTCTTC.

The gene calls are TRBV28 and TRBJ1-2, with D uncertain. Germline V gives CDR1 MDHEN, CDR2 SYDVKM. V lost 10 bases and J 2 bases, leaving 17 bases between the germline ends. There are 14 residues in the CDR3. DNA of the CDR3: TGTGCCACCGTAGAAGGAGGGCCAAACTATGGCTACACCTTC. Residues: CATVEGGPNYGYTF.

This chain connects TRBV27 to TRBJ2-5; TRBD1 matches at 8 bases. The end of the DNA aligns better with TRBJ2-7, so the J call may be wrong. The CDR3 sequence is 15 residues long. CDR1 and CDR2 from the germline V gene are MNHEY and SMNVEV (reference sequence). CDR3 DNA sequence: TGTGCCAGCAGTTTAAGGCAGGGGGCATCCTACGAGCAGTACTTC. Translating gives CASSLRQGASYEQYF.

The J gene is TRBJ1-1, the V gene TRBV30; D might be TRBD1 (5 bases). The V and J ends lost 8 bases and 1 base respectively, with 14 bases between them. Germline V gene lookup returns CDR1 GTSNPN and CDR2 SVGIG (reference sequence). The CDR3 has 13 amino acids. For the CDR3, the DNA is TGTGCCGGGACGACTATGGAGAACACTGAAGCTTTCTTT. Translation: CAGTTMENTEAFF.

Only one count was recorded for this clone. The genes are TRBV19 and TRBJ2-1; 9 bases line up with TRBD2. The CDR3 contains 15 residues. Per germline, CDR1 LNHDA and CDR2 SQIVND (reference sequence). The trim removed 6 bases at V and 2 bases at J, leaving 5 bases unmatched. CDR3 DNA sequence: TGTGCCAGTAGATCAGCGGGAGGAGCCTACAATGAGCAGTTCTTC. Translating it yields CASRSAGGAYNEQFF.

CDR3 amino acids: CASSGGQGYYGYTF. For the CDR3, the DNA is TGTGCCAGCAGTGGGGGACAGGGGTACTATGGCTACACCTTC. J is TRBJ1-2 and V is TRBV25-1; 10 nucleotides align to TRBD1. The V gene end was trimmed by 4 bases and the J gene end by 3 bases; junction bases not matched to a gene: 2. The CDR3 runs 14 residues. Germline CDR1 and CDR2: MGHDK and SYGVNS.

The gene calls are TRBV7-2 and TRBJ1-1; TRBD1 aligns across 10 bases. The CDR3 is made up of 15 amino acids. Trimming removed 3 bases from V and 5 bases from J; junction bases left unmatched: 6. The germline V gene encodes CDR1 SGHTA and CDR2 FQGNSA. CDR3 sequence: CASSLRQGAGTEAFF. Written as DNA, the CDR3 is TGTGCCAGCAGCTTGAGACAGGGGGCGGGTACTGAAGCTTTCTTT.

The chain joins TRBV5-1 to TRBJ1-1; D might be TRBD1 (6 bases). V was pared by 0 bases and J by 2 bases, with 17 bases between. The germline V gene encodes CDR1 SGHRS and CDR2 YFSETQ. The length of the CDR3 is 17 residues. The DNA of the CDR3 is TGCGCCAGCAGCTTGGTTTTGCAAGGGGGTTTTAACACTGAAGCTTTCTTT. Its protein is CASSLVLQGGFNTEAFF. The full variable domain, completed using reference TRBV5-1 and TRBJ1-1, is KAGVTQTPRYLIKTRGQQVTLSCSPISGHRSVSWYQQTPGQGLQFLFEYFSETQRNKGNFPGRFSGRQFSNSRSEMNVSTLELGDSALYLCASSLVLQGGFNTEAFFGQGTRLTVV.

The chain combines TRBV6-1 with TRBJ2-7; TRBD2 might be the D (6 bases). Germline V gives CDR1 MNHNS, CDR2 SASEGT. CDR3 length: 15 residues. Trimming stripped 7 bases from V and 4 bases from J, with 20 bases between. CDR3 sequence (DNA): TGTGCCAGCATAAACTTGGTGAGGGACTCTTACGAGCAGTACTTC. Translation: CASINLVRDSYEQYF.

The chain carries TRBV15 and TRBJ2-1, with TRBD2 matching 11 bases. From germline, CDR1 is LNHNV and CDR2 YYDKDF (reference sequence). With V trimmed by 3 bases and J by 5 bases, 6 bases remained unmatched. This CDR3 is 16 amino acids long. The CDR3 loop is CATSRELGLADNEQFF. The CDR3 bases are TGTGCCACCAGCAGGGAACTGGGACTAGCGGACAATGAGCAGTTCTTC.

CDR3 DNA: TGCAGCGTTGGTGGGGGGGCCCGGGAGACCCAGTACTTC. It translates to CSVGGGARETQYF. The V call is TRBV29-1, the J call TRBJ2-5; tentative D call: TRBD2 (7 bases). The CDR3 contains 13 residues. Trimming left V 4 bases short and J 5 bases short, with 14 bases between. CDR1 SQVTM and CDR2 ANQGSEA come from the germline V gene.

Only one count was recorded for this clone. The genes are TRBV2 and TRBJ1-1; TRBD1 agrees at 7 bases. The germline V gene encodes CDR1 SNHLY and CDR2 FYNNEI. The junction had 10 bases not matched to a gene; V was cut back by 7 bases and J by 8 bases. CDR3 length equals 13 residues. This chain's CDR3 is CASIMTRDREAFF. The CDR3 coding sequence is TGTGCCAGCATCATGACCCGGGACAGAGAAGCTTTCTTT.

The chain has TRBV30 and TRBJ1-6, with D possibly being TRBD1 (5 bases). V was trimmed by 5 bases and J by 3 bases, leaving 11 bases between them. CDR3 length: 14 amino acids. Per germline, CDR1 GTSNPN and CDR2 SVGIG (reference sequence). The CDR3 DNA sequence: TGTGCCTGGGGGGCCCAGGGCTATAATTCACCCCTCCACTTT. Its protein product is CAWGAQGYNSPLHF.